This is a list of T cell receptor beta chains from one sample in a study of beta chain features in type 1 diabetes. The assay was immunoSEQ multiplex PCR, and TCRdb's table has in-frame clones only and misses some. The sample lists 600,000 to 750,000 clones, around 12% occurring once. Material for sequencing was naive CD4+ T cells from blood. These receptor sequences come from a man younger than 40 with type 1 diabetes. CDR3s include the opening cysteine and the closing phenylalanine or tryptophan. Fields, in order: V gene, J gene, clone size, D gene, CDR3 DNA, CDR3 protein. A D gene is named only where the DNA matches it firmly. Rows may omit the clone size; those that give it use once, few, many or a size class.

V gene: TRBV9; J gene: TRBJ2-1; clone size: .; D gene: TRBD1; CDR3 DNA: TGTGCCAGCAGCGTGAGCCTGTACAGGGGGAGCTCCTACAATGAGCAGTTCTTC; CDR3 protein: CASSVSLYRGSSYNEQFF
V gene: TRBV18; J gene: TRBJ2-5; clone size: .; D gene: .; CDR3 DNA: TGTGCCAGCTCACCCGCGGGCAGGGCCAAAGAGACCCAGTACTTC; CDR3 protein: CASSPAGRAKETQYF
V gene: TRBV6-5; J gene: TRBJ2-7; clone size: .; D gene: TRBD2; CDR3 DNA: TGTGCCAGCAGTTACAGGGCGGGGGGCTCCTACGAGCAGTACTTC; CDR3 protein: CASSYRAGGSYEQYF
V gene: TRBV2; J gene: TRBJ2-3; clone size: few; D gene: TRBD1; CDR3 DNA: TGTGCCAGCAGAGGGACAGGGGAGGCCGCAGATACGCAGTATTTT; CDR3 protein: CASRGTGEAADTQYF
V gene: TRBV27; J gene: TRBJ2-1; clone size: .; D gene: TRBD1; CDR3 DNA: TGTGCCAGCAGTTTCGACAGGGGACAGTACAATGAGCAGTTCTTC; CDR3 protein: CASSFDRGQYNEQFF
V gene: TRBV13; J gene: TRBJ2-7; clone size: .; D gene: .; CDR3 DNA: TGTGCCAGCAGCTTCCACAGGAACTACGAGCAGTACTTC; CDR3 protein: CASSFHRNYEQYF
V gene: TRBV28; J gene: TRBJ2-5; clone size: .; D gene: TRBD1; CDR3 DNA: TGTGCCAGCAGTTTCTCGGGGACAGGCGAGACCCAGTACTTC; CDR3 protein: CASSFSGTGETQYF
V gene: TRBV27; J gene: TRBJ2-5; clone size: few; D gene: .; CDR3 DNA: TGTGCCAGCAGTAGAGAGTGGGGCAGGGAAGAGACCCAGTACTTC; CDR3 protein: CASSREWGREETQYF
V gene: TRBV7-2; J gene: TRBJ1-5; clone size: few; D gene: .; CDR3 DNA: TGTGCCAGCAGCTTACGGACAAATCAGCCCCAGCATTTT; CDR3 protein: CASSLRTNQPQHF
V gene: TRBV14; J gene: TRBJ1-4; clone size: .; D gene: TRBD1; CDR3 DNA: TGTGCCAGCAGCCAAAGGGGGCATTATAATGAAAAACTGTTTTTT; CDR3 protein: CASSQRGHYNEKLFF